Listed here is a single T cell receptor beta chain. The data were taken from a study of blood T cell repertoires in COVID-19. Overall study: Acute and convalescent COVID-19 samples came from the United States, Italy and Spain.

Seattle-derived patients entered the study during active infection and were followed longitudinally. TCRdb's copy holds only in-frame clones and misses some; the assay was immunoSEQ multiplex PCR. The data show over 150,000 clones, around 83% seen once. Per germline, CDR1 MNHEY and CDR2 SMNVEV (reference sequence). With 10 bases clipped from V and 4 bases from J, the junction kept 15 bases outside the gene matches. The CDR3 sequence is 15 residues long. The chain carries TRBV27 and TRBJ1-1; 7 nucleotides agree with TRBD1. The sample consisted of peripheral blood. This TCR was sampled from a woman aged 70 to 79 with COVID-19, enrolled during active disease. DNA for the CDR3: TGTGCCACCCTAAGGACGCGACAGGGAGGCACTGAAGCTTTCTTT. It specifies CATLRTRQGGTEAFF.